This is a list of T cell receptor beta chains from one sample in a study of metastatic and nonmetastatic thyroid tumors. Through MiXCR, TCRdb re-clonotyped the PCR reads. The sample yields 15,000 to 20,000 clones, 34% seen once. Sequencing input: tumor tissue. These receptors were collected from a male donor with papillary thyroid cancer or a benign thyroid nodule (not recorded which). Some clones in this sample may be carry-over from other donors' samples. Each CDR3 is given with its conserved first and last residue. D genes are given only for firm matches. The size of a clone is reported for some rows only, either as once, few or many, or as a class for expanded clones.

clone size | J gene | D gene | V gene | CDR3 protein | CDR3 DNA
many | TRBJ2-3 | - | TRBV5-1 | CASSLVPGPTDTQYF | TGCGCCAGCAGCTTGGTACCGGGGCCGACAGATACGCAGTATTTT
- | TRBJ2-1 | - | TRBV6-5 | CASSFQHGVNNEQFF | TGTGCCAGCAGTTTCCAGCACGGAGTAAACAATGAGCAGTTCTTC
- | TRBJ2-1 | TRBD2 | TRBV11-1 | CASSLAAGGYNEQFF | TGTGCCAGCAGCTTAGCAGCGGGAGGGTACAATGAGCAGTTCTTC
few | TRBJ2-3 | - | TRBV27 | CASIYWTVAGATDTQYF | TGTGCCAGCATTTACTGGACAGTGGCGGGAGCCACAGATACGCAGTATTTT
medium-sized | TRBJ1-5 | - | TRBV20-1 | CSARSRVAPNQPQHF | TGCAGTGCTAGATCGAGGGTCGCCCCCAATCAGCCCCAGCATTTT
many | TRBJ1-6 | TRBD1 | TRBV4-2 | CASSRDRVIADNSPLHF | TGTGCCAGCAGCCGGGACAGGGTGATAGCGGATAATTCACCCCTCCACTTT
few | TRBJ2-4 | TRBD1 | TRBV12-5 | CASGPPGTGKGNIQYF | TGTGCTAGTGGTCCTCCTGGGACAGGGAAGGGGAACATTCAGTACTTC
few | TRBJ1-6 | - | TRBV6-2/TRBV6-3 | CASSLGGRMESPLHF | TGTGCCAGCAGCCTCGGGGGGAGGATGGAATCACCCCTCCACTTT
few | TRBJ2-3 | TRBD1 | TRBV12-3/TRBV12-4 | CASSPQGLDTQYF | TGTGCCAGCAGTCCACAGGGGTTAGATACGCAGTATTTT
- | TRBJ1-2 | TRBD1 | TRBV20-1 | CSARKGTDGYTF | TGCAGTGCTAGAAAGGGGACAGACGGCTACACCTTC
many | TRBJ2-1 | - | TRBV5-1 | CASRSDAAQFF | TGCGCCAGCAGGAGCGACGCGGCGCAGTTCTTC
- | TRBJ1-4 | - | TRBV28 | CASNLGDGATNEKLFF | TGTGCCAGCAATCTAGGAGATGGGGCAACTAATGAAAAACTGTTTTTT
many | TRBJ2-4 | TRBD2 | TRBV2 | CASSTMTSGLAKNIQYF | TGTGCCAGCAGTACCATGACTAGCGGGTTAGCCAAAAACATTCAGTACTTC
- | TRBJ2-7 | TRBD1 | TRBV20-1 | CSASDRGISYEQHF | TGCAGTGCTAGCGACAGGGGGATCTCCTACGAGCAGCACTTC
few | TRBJ2-7 | - | TRBV6-4 | CASSDSRVPQGDYYEQYF | TGTGCCAGCAGTGACTCGAGGGTCCCACAGGGGGACTACTACGAGCAGTACTTC
many | TRBJ1-5 | - | TRBV24-1 | CATSASNQPQHF | TGTGCCACCAGTGCAAGCAACCAGCCCCAGCATTTT
many | TRBJ2-1 | TRBD2 | TRBV5-4 | CASSFRRTSEYNEQFF | TGTGCCAGCAGCTTCCGGAGGACTAGCGAGTACAATGAGCAGTTCTTC
few | TRBJ1-6 | - | TRBV28 | CASSFPAYNSPLHF | TGTGCCAGCAGTTTTCCTGCTTATAATTCACCCCTCCACTTT
- | TRBJ2-7 | - | TRBV6-1 | CASSDPRDTYEQYF | TGTGCCAGCAGTGACCCCAGGGATACCTACGAGCAGTACTTC
- | TRBJ1-3 | - | TRBV28 | CASSSPYATSGNTIYF | TGTGCCAGCAGTTCCCCCTATGCCACCTCTGGAAACACCATATATTTT
few | TRBJ1-6 | - | TRBV20-1 | CHLETPLHF | TGCCATCTCGAGACACCCCTCCACTTT
many | TRBJ2-5 | - | TRBV19 | CASSIPGAQETQYF | TGTGCCAGTAGTATCCCAGGGGCCCAAGAGACCCAGTACTTC
many | TRBJ1-5 | - | TRBV7-2 | CASSRRDIGQPQHF | TGTGCCAGCAGCCGCCGGGACATAGGTCAGCCCCAGCATTTT
- | TRBJ2-7 | - | TRBV11-3 | CASSLVPTYEQYF | TGTGCCAGCAGCTTAGTGCCAACCTACGAGCAGTACTTC
many | TRBJ1-4 | - | TRBV6-1 | CASSVTTLEKLFF | TGTGCCAGCAGTGTTACAACACTCGAAAAACTGTTTTTT
- | TRBJ1-1 | - | TRBV19 | CASSIAMNTEAFF | TGTGCCAGTAGTATCGCCATGAACACTGAAGCTTTCTTT
medium-sized | TRBJ2-7 | TRBD2 | TRBV20-1 | CSARGLAAYEQYF | TGCAGTGCTAGAGGACTAGCGGCCTACGAGCAGTACTTC
- | TRBJ2-1 | - | TRBV11-2 | CASSLEAGFNNEQFF | TGTGCCAGCAGCTTAGAAGCAGGATTCAACAATGAGCAGTTCTTC
medium-sized | TRBJ2-2 | TRBD1 | TRBV5-1 | CASTRGTGVTGELFF | TGCGCCAGCACTCGCGGGACAGGAGTAACCGGGGAGCTGTTTTTT
- | TRBJ2-5 | - | TRBV27 | CASSFSGLAMDTQYF | TGTGCCAGCAGTTTCTCGGGTTTAGCGATGGATACCCAGTACTTC
- | TRBJ1-2 | - | TRBV27 | CASTALERVGWNYGYTF | TGTGCCAGCACTGCCTTGGAACGGGTAGGGTGGAACTATGGCTACACCTTC
- | TRBJ1-1 | - | TRBV20-1 | CSARAVSTEAFF | TGCAGTGCTAGGGCGGTCTCCACTGAAGCTTTCTTT
medium-sized | TRBJ1-1 | - | TRBV6-2/TRBV6-3 | CASSRQENTEAFF | TGTGCCAGCAGTCGCCAGGAGAACACTGAAGCTTTCTTT
medium-sized | TRBJ1-1 | - | TRBV20-1 | CSARESGRGGNTEAFF | TGCAGTGCTAGGGAATCTGGAAGGGGGGGGAACACTGAAGCTTTCTTT
medium-sized | TRBJ1-1 | - | TRBV6-2/TRBV6-3 | CASSYSGGFTEAFF | TGTGCCAGCAGTTACTCGGGGGGATTCACTGAAGCTTTCTTT
many | TRBJ1-1 | - | TRBV18 | CASSPPGRQGWFF | TGTGCCAGCTCACCACCGGGGCGTCAGGGGTGGTTCTTT
- | TRBJ2-1 | TRBD2 | TRBV6-2/TRBV6-3 | CASSYSIFRLALNDQFF | TGTGCCAGCAGTTACTCGATTTTCCGACTAGCGTTAAATGACCAGTTCTTC
few | TRBJ2-1 | TRBD2 | TRBV6-2/TRBV6-3 | CASRPGLAGDEQFF | TGTGCCAGCAGACCGGGACTAGCGGGAGATGAGCAGTTCTTC
many | TRBJ2-2 | - | TRBV6-1 | CASSRDGNTGELFF | TGTGCCAGCAGTCGCGACGGAAACACCGGGGAGCTGTTTTTT
few | TRBJ2-2 | - | TRBV6-1 | CASREALGHSNTGELFF | TGTGCCAGCAGGGAGGCGTTGGGACATTCGAACACCGGGGAGCTGTTTTTT
many | TRBJ2-2 | TRBD1 | TRBV28 | CASRAWTGGSGELFF | TGTGCCAGCAGGGCTTGGACAGGGGGATCCGGGGAGCTGTTTTTT
few | TRBJ1-4 | - | TRBV2 | CASRGQSEKLFF | TGTGCCAGCAGAGGACAGTCTGAAAAACTGTTTTTT
- | TRBJ1-4 | - | TRBV4-2 | CASSQDGVEKLFF | TGTGCCAGCAGCCAAGATGGAGTAGAAAAACTGTTTTTT
few | TRBJ1-6 | - | TRBV6-1 | CASIAQQRVNSPLHF | TGTGCCAGCATAGCTCAACAGCGGGTTAATTCACCCCTCCACTTT
many | TRBJ2-3 | TRBD2 | TRBV5-1 | CASISASGRTDTQYF | TGCGCCAGCATTAGTGCGAGCGGGAGAACAGATACGCAGTATTTT
- | TRBJ2-7 | - | TRBV6-1 | CASSVASYEQYF | TGTGCCAGCAGTGTTGCTTCCTACGAGCAGTACTTC
- | TRBJ2-1 | - | TRBV20-1 | CSARDRWGLYSYNEQFF | TGCAGTGCTAGAGATCGGTGGGGCCTCTATTCCTACAATGAGCAGTTCTTC
- | TRBJ2-1 | TRBD1 | TRBV2 | CACRHQGQGARAEQFF | TGTGCCTGCAGGCACCAGGGACAGGGGGCTCGGGCTGAGCAGTTCTTC
- | TRBJ2-1 | TRBD2 | TRBV2 | CASTKEGTSAGNEQFF | TGTGCCAGCACCAAGGAGGGGACTAGCGCGGGTAATGAGCAGTTCTTC
- | TRBJ1-6 | - | TRBV28 | CASSLWGPPLHF | TGTGCAAGCAGTTTGTGGGGCCCACCACTCCACTTT
- | TRBJ2-2 | TRBD1 | TRBV18 | CATRDRKNTGELFF | TGTGCCACCAGGGACAGGAAGAACACCGGGGAGCTGTTTTTT
- | TRBJ2-7 | - | TRBV6-1 | CASSESLSGADEQYF | TGTGCCAGCAGTGAATCGTTATCGGGAGCCGACGAGCAGTACTTC
many | TRBJ1-4 | - | TRBV12-3/TRBV12-4 | CASSTGGGKLFF | TGTGCCAGCAGCACGGGGGGGGGAAAACTGTTTTTT
medium-sized | TRBJ2-7 | TRBD2 | TRBV20-1 | CSARGVSGGRASEQYF | TGCAGTGCTAGAGGGGTCTCGGGCGGGAGGGCGTCCGAGCAGTACTTC